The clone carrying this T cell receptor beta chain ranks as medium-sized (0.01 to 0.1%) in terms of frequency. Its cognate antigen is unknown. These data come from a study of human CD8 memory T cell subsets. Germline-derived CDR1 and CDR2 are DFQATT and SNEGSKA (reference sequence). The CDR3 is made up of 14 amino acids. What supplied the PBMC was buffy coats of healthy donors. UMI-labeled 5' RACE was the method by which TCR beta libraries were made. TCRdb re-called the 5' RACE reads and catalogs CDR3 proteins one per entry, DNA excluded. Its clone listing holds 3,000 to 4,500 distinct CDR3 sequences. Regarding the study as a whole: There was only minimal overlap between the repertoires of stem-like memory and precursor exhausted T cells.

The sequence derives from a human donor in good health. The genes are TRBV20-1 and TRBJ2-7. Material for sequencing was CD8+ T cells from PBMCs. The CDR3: CSARYGVSFDEQYF.